What follows are 32 T cell receptor beta chains derived from one specimen sequenced in a study of T cell repertoires in cytomegalovirus infection. MiXCR was run by TCRdb on the reads, yielding one entry per CDR3 protein. The sample lists tens of thousands of distinct CDR3 sequences; more than 3% were seen once. Source material: PBMCs. These receptors all stem from a human donor in good health (CMV status not recorded). Some clones in this sample may be carry-over from other donors' samples.

This clonotype was counted ten times or more. This rearrangement joins TRBV29-1 to TRBJ1-1, with TRBD1 as a possible D gene (6 bases). Trimming left V 4 bases short and J 11 bases short, with 17 bases between. The CDR3 spans 12 residues. Germline V gives CDR1 SQVTM, CDR2 ANQGSEA. CDR3 protein: CSVVRRTDDAFF. The CDR3 bases are TGCAGCGTTGTTCGCCGGACAGACGATGCTTTCTTT. The whole variable domain, filled in from reference TRBV29-1 and TRBJ1-1, reads SAVISQKPSRDICQRGTSLTIQCQVDSQVTMMFWYRQQPGQSLTLIATANQGSEATYESGFVIDKFPISRPNLTFSTLTVSNMSPEDSSIYLCSVVRRTDDAFFGQGTRLTVV.

This clonotype came up many times. J is TRBJ1-5 and V is TRBV10-3; the D gene is possibly TRBD1 (6 bases). The ends were cut back, 3 bases at V and 7 bases at J, with 16 bases in the middle. The CDR3 consists of 15 residues. Germline values: CDR1 ENHRY, CDR2 SYGVKD. The CDR3 here is CAISEHGGGPQPQHF. In DNA, the CDR3 is TGTGCCATCAGTGAACATGGAGGGGGTCCACAGCCCCAGCATTTT.

The rearrangement joins TRBV28 to TRBJ2-1; 9 bases agree with TRBD2. The CDR3 spans 15 residues. Trimming took 5 bases from V and 7 from J; bases not matched to a gene: 9. Germline CDR1 reads MDHEN; CDR2 reads SYDVKM. The CDR3 DNA reads as TGTGCCAGCAGTGCCGGTGGACTAGCGAAAAATGAGCAGTTCTTC. This codes for CASSAGGLAKNEQFF.

This clonotype showed up many times. The junction does not match germline at one end; this may be a read error. The chain uses TRBV4-1 and TRBJ2-7; 7 bases match TRBD2. The CDR3 sequence is 17 residues long. Germline V gene data show CDR1 as MGHRA and CDR2 as YSYEKL. The CDR3 loop is CASSQDWGGDGLYEQYF. The DNA for the CDR3 is TGTGCCAGCAGCCAAGATTGGGGGGGGGACGGTTTGTACGAGCAGTACTTC.

This chain uses TRBV7-2 with TRBJ1-2; D not certain. CDR3 length: 16 amino acids. V was pared by 5 bases and J by 1 base, with 17 bases between. The germline V gene encodes CDR1 SGHTA and CDR2 FQGNSA. CDR3 residues: CASSRLSRTVNYGYTF. In nucleotides, the CDR3 is TGTGCCAGCAGCAGACTGTCCCGAACAGTTAACTATGGCTACACCTTC.

This clonotype was seen at least ten times. The chain recombines TRBV7-2 with TRBJ1-5, with D tentatively TRBD1 (6 bases). The ends were cut back, 4 bases at V and 6 bases at J, with 16 bases in the middle. CDR1 and CDR2 from the germline V gene are SGHTA and FQGNSA. The CDR3 has 15 amino acids. DNA for the CDR3: TGTGCCAGCAGCTGGGTAGGAGGGGGGAGTCAGCCCCAGCATTTT. It yields the protein CASSWVGGGSQPQHF.

Many counts were recorded for this clonotype. This sequence joins TRBV10-3 and TRBJ2-2, with 8 bases lining up with TRBD1. Germline V CDR1 and CDR2: ENHRY, SYGVKD. Trimming took 7 bases from V and 6 from J; bases not matched to a gene: 7. The CDR3 loop spans 14 amino acids. CDR3 region: CAITSDRVPGELFF. Here the CDR3 DNA reads TGTGCCATCACCTCGGACAGGGTCCCCGGGGAGCTGTTTTTT.

Ten or more counts support this clonotype. The chain carries TRBV20-1 and TRBJ1-1; 11 nucleotides match TRBD1. V lost 8 bases and J lost 4; bases outside the gene matches: 9. CDR1 is DFQATT and CDR2 is SNEGSKA in the germline V gene (reference sequence). CDR3 length equals 14 residues. CDR3 coding DNA: TGCAGTCCCAGCTACGGGACAGGGGGCACTGAAGCTTTCTTT. Its protein product is CSPSYGTGGTEAFF.

This clonotype showed up many times. CDR3 residues: CASSPLSSGNTIYF. CDR3 bases: TGTGCCAGCAGTCCGCTTAGCTCTGGAAACACCATATATTTT. The chain couples TRBV28 to TRBJ1-3; D uncertain. The CDR3 spans 14 residues. The V end lost 5 bases, the J end lost 0 bases, and 8 bases lay between the germline ends. From germline, CDR1 is MDHEN and CDR2 SYDVKM.

By proportion, this clonotype is medium-sized (0.01 to 0.1%). The chain combines TRBV7-6 with TRBJ2-3, with 15 bases lining up with TRBD2. The CDR3 is 16 amino acids. After removal of 2 bases from V and 6 bases from J, the junction contained 3 bases not matched to a gene. Germline V gene sequence: CDR1 SGHVS, CDR2 FNYEAQ. The CDR3 coding sequence is TGTGCCAGCAGCTTAACCGGGACTAGCGGGAGGGATACGCAGTATTTT. This encodes CASSLTGTSGRDTQYF.

The table lists this clonotype with many counts. The chain couples TRBV9 to TRBJ1-2; D is unclear. CDR1 is SGDLS, CDR2 YYNGEE, per germline. The CDR3 spans 14 residues. The V and J ends lost 3 bases and 1 base respectively, with 10 bases between them. CDR3 amino acids: CASSAGGINYGYTF. Written as DNA, the CDR3 is TGTGCCAGCAGCGCCGGAGGGATTAACTATGGCTACACCTTC.

This clonotype was detected ten times or more. This chain uses TRBV7-3 with TRBJ1-6; TRBD1 is a possible D gene (6 bases). Germline V gene sequence: CDR1 SGHTA, CDR2 FQGTGA. Trimming cost V 2 bases and J 10 bases, with 9 bases left between them. The CDR3 runs to 13 residues. The CDR3: CASSLFRGSPLHF. The CDR3 DNA is TGTGCCAGCAGCTTATTTAGGGGGTCACCCCTCCACTTT.

This clonotype was found many times. This chain joins TRBV7-3 and TRBJ1-1; 8 nucleotides align to TRBD1. The CDR3 contains 14 residues. Germline CDR1 reads SGHTA; CDR2 reads FQGTGA. With 5 bases clipped from V and 5 bases from J, the junction kept 7 bases outside the gene matches. The CDR3 loop reads CASSLTGGRTEAFF. The DNA of the CDR3 is TGTGCCAGCAGCCTTACAGGGGGTAGGACTGAAGCTTTCTTT. Variable domain in full (rest from reference TRBV7-3 and TRBJ1-1): GAGVSQTPSNKVTEKGKYVELRCDPISGHTALYWYRQSLGQGPEFLIYFQGTGAADDSGLPNDRFFAVRPEGSVSTLKIQRTERGDSAVYLCASSLTGGRTEAFFGQGTRLTVV.

This clonotype has a count of ten or more. This chain connects TRBV6-6 to TRBJ1-5; 8 bases agree with TRBD1. The CDR3 runs to 15 residues. Germline V gene data show CDR1 as MNHNY and CDR2 as SVGAGI (reference sequence). After removal of 7 bases from V and 0 bases from J, the junction contained 5 bases not matched to a gene. The CDR3 is CASKITGGSNQPQHF. In DNA form, the CDR3 reads TGTGCCAGCAAAATAACAGGGGGTAGCAATCAGCCCCAGCATTTT.

This clonotype was counted at least ten times. The V gene is TRBV7-2, the J gene TRBJ2-7, with a possible D match to TRBD2 (6 bases). Looked up from germline, CDR1 is SGHTA and CDR2 is FQGNSA. CDR3 length: 14 amino acids. V lost 1 base and J 7 bases, leaving 14 bases between the germline ends. DNA of the CDR3: TGTGCCAGCAGCTTAGGCGGGACCAAGATAGAGCAGTACTTC. Protein product: CASSLGGTKIEQYF.

There are many counts of this clonotype. The chain recombines TRBV7-2 with TRBJ2-1; D perhaps matches TRBD2 (5 bases). V lost 2 bases to trimming and J lost 5 bases, with 13 bases between them. The CDR3 runs to 15 residues. Germline CDR1 and CDR2: SGHTA and FQGNSA. The CDR3 loop reads CASSLQRSPNNEQFF. DNA of the CDR3: TGTGCCAGCAGCTTACAGCGGAGCCCCAACAATGAGCAGTTCTTC.

This clonotype was observed at least ten times. The V gene is TRBV20-1, the J gene TRBJ2-5, with 12 bases fitting TRBD2. Per germline, CDR1 DFQATT and CDR2 SNEGSKA (reference sequence). The CDR3 has 15 residues. J gave up 5 bases and V 5 bases, and 9 bases lay outside the gene matches. CDR3 sequence reads: CSALRTSGERETQYF. CDR3 coding DNA: TGCAGTGCTCTAAGGACTAGCGGGGAGCGTGAGACCCAGTACTTC.

This clonotype was recorded many times. The CDR3 bases are TGTGCCAGCAGCCCTCGGGCTAGCGGGGTGTTTAGCACAGATACGCAGTATTTT. Translating it yields CASSPRASGVFSTDTQYF. V and J are TRBV7-2 and TRBJ2-3; the match to TRBD2 covers 9 bases. CDR3 length: 18 amino acids. CDR1 is SGHTA, CDR2 FQGNSA, per germline. V trimming: 5 bases; J trimming: 0 bases; junction bases outside the gene matches: 12. The variable domain in full, completed from reference TRBV7-2 and TRBJ2-3, reads GAGVSQSPSNKVTEKGKDVELRCDPISGHTALYWYRQSLGQGLEFLIYFQGNSAPDKSGLPSDRFSAERTGGSVSTLTIQRTQQEDSAVYLCASSPRASGVFSTDTQYFGPGTRLTVL.

This clonotype came up many times. The rearrangement uses TRBV7-2 and TRBJ2-3; 8 bases map to TRBD2. Germline loops: CDR1 SGHTA, CDR2 FQGNSA. This CDR3 region has 16 residues. The V gene end was trimmed by 2 bases and the J gene end by 7 bases; junction bases not matched to a gene: 11. Here the CDR3 reads CASSLLAGGLRNTQYF. DNA for the CDR3: TGTGCCAGCAGCTTATTGGCGGGAGGCCTGAGAAATACGCAGTATTTT.

This clonotype has at least ten counts. V usage is TRBV7-2 and J usage is TRBJ2-1, with D possibly being TRBD2 (6 bases). CDR3 length: 16 residues. Trimming removed 1 base from V and 4 bases from J, with 14 bases in between. The germline gives CDR1 SGHTA, CDR2 FQGNSA. CDR3 protein: CASSLVPAGKYNEQFF. CDR3 DNA sequence: TGTGCCAGCAGCTTAGTTCCGGCGGGAAAGTACAATGAGCAGTTCTTC.

The sample holds many counts of this clonotype. The chain recombines TRBV27 with TRBJ1-1, with TRBD1 identical over 7 bases. The junction had 18 bases not matched to a gene; V was cut back by 5 bases and J by 0 bases. This CDR3 has 19 amino acids. CDR1 and CDR2 from the germline V gene are MNHEY and SMNVEV (reference sequence). The CDR3 here is CASSTHRGGRANMNTEAFF. In DNA form, the CDR3 reads TGTGCCAGCAGTACCCACAGGGGCGGAAGGGCGAACATGAACACTGAAGCTTTCTTT.

This clonotype was recorded at least ten times. The chain couples TRBV12-3 or TRBV12-4 to TRBJ1-6; the match to TRBD1 covers 7 bases. The CDR3 length is 15 residues. Trimming cost V 5 bases and J 7 bases; bases outside gene matches: 8. The DNA for the CDR3 is TGTGCCAGCAGTCCGAGACAGGGACCGAATTCACCCCTCCACTTT. Its translation is CASSPRQGPNSPLHF.

At least ten counts were recorded for this clonotype. The chain has TRBV7-3 and TRBJ1-3, with D possibly matching TRBD1 (6 bases). Per the germline V gene, CDR1 is SGHTA and CDR2 is FQGTGA. V was clipped by 5 bases and J by 3 bases, with 8 bases between them. The CDR3 length is 13 residues. The CDR3 sequence: CASSGTHGNTIYF. The CDR3 coding sequence is TGTGCCAGCAGCGGGACACATGGAAACACCATATATTTT. Full variable domain (remainder filled in from reference TRBV7-3 and TRBJ1-3): GAGVSQTPSNKVTEKGKYVELRCDPISGHTALYWYRQSLGQGPEFLIYFQGTGAADDSGLPNDRFFAVRPEGSVSTLKIQRTERGDSAVYLCASSGTHGNTIYFGEGSWLTVV.

This clonotype was counted a few times. This rearrangement joins TRBV7-2 to TRBJ2-1, with D possibly TRBD2 on 6 matching bases. This CDR3 has 14 amino acids. The V gene's germline CDR1 is SGHTA and CDR2 FQGNSA. The V end was cut by 1 base, the J end by 12 bases, with 16 bases between. The CDR3 loop is CASSLGGGARGQFF. As DNA, the CDR3 is TGTGCCAGCAGCTTAGGGGGCGGGGCCCGGGGGCAGTTCTTC. The variable domain in full, with the rest retrieved from reference TRBV7-2 and TRBJ2-1, is GAGVSQSPSNKVTEKGKDVELRCDPISGHTALYWYRQSLGQGLEFLIYFQGNSAPDKSGLPSDRFSAERTGGSVSTLTIQRTQQEDSAVYLCASSLGGGARGQFFGPGTRLTVL.

This clonotype was found many times. This chain links TRBV7-2 with TRBJ1-1; the D gene is possibly TRBD1 (5 bases). The germline gives CDR1 SGHTA, CDR2 FQGNSA. V lost 5 bases, J lost 2 bases, and 12 bases lay in between. The CDR3 is 14 amino acids. The CDR3 is CASSTGQLNTEAFF. CDR3 bases: TGTGCCAGCAGCACCGGACAATTAAACACTGAAGCTTTCTTT.

This clonotype showed up just a few times. The chain uses TRBV29-1 and TRBJ1-1; maybe TRBD1 (5 bases). This CDR3 has 14 residues. V lost 1 base and J lost 5, with 14 bases in between. In germline, CDR1 is SQVTM, CDR2 ANQGSEA. DNA for the CDR3: TGCAGCGTTGAAGGGCGGGCGGGGGTAACTGAAGCTTTCTTT. Translating it yields CSVEGRAGVTEAFF.

There are many counts of this clonotype. The chain employs TRBV9 and TRBJ1-3, with D possibly being TRBD1 (5 bases). The CDR3 consists of 15 residues. Trimming pared 0 bases from V and 4 bases from J, leaving 11 bases between. Germline V CDR1 and CDR2: SGDLS, YYNGEE. The CDR3 nucleotides are TGTGCCAGCAGCGTAGAGGCCCAGGGAGGAAACACCATATATTTT. Protein sequence: CASSVEAQGGNTIYF.

There are many counts of this clonotype. This chain connects TRBV12-3 or TRBV12-4 to TRBJ1-1, with a weak D call TRBD1 (6 bases). V gave up 6 bases and J gave up 1 base, with 9 bases separating them. CDR3 length: 13 amino acids. CDR3 in amino acids: CASSKGGNTEAFF. In DNA form, the CDR3 reads TGTGCCAGCAGCAAAGGGGGGAACACTGAAGCTTTCTTT.

This clonotype showed up many times. The V gene is TRBV7-8, the J gene TRBJ2-1; D gene unclear. There are 12 residues in the CDR3. V gave up 3 bases and J gave up 7 bases, with 7 bases separating them. The germline gives CDR1 SGHVS, CDR2 FQNEAQ. CDR3 nucleotide sequence: TGTGCCAGCAGCTTGTGGGGTAATGAGCAGTTCTTC. It specifies CASSLWGNEQFF.

In its sample, this clonotype was seen a few times. V usage is TRBV7-6 and J usage is TRBJ2-1, with TRBD2 matching over 10 bases. This CDR3 comprises 15 residues. Germline CDR1 and CDR2: SGHVS and FNYEAQ. J gave up 3 bases and V 6 bases, and 5 bases lay outside the gene matches. In nucleotides, the CDR3 is TGTGCCAGCAGTTTAAGCGGGAGGGACTACAATGAGCAGTTCTTC. Protein product: CASSLSGRDYNEQFF. Using reference TRBV7-6 and TRBJ2-1 for the parts outside the CDR3, the full variable domain is GAGVSQSPRYKVTKRGQDVALRCDPISGHVSLYWYRQALGQGPEFLTYFNYEAQQDKSGLPNDRFSAERPEGSISTLTIQRTEQRDSAMYRCASSLSGRDYNEQFFGPGTRLTVL.

Turning to this clonotype: This may be a read error: a much more frequent sequence differs by one nucleotide. J is TRBJ1-6 and V is TRBV11-2; D uncertain. This CDR3 is 14 amino acids long. Germline values: CDR1 SGHAT, CDR2 FQNNGV. CDR3 in DNA: TGTGCCAGCAGCTCCGATGGCTATAATTCACACCTCCACTTT. This gives the protein CASSSDGYNSHLHF.

This clonotype has at least ten counts. This chain uses TRBV29-1 with TRBJ2-5; D is perhaps TRBD1 or TRBD2 (5 bases each). This CDR3 spans 12 amino acids. Germline CDR1 SQVTM, CDR2 ANQGSEA. Trimming cost V 7 bases and J 1 base, with 10 bases left between them. This CDR3 reads CSASGAQETQYF. CDR3 nucleotide sequence: TGCAGCGCATCCGGGGCCCAAGAGACCCAGTACTTC.